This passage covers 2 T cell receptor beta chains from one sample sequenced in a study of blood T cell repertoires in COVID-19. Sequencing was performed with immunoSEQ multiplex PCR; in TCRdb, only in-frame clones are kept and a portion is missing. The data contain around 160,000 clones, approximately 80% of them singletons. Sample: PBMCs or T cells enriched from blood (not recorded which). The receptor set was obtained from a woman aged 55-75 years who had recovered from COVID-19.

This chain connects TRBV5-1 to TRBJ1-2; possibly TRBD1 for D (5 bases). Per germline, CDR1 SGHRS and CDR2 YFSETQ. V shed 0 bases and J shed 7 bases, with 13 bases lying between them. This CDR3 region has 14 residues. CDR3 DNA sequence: TGCGCCAGCAGCTTGGTCGGGACTGTAGGTGGCTACACCTTC. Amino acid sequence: CASSLVGTVGGYTF.

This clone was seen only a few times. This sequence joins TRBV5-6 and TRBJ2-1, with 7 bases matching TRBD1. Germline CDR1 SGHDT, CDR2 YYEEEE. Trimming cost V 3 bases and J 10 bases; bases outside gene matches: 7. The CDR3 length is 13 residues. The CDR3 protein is CASSSTGLGEQFF. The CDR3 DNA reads TGTGCCAGCAGCTCGACAGGGCTCGGGGAGCAGTTCTTC.